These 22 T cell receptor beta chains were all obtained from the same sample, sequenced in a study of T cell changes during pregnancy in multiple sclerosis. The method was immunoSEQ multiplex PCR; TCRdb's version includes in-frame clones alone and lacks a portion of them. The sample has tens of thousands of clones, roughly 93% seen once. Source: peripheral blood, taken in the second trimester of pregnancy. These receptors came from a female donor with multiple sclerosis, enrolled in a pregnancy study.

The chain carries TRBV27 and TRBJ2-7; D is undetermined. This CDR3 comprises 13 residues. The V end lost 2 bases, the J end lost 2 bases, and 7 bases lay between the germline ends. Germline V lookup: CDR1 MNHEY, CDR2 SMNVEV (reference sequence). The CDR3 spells CASSLGRTYEQYF. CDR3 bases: TGTGCCAGCAGTTTAGGGCGTACCTACGAGCAGTACTTC.

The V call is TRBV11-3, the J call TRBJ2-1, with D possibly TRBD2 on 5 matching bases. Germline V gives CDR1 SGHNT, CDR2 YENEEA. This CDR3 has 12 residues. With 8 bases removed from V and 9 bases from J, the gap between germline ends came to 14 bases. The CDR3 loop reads CASGDPGSEQFF. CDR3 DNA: TGTGCCAGCGGAGACCCGGGGAGTGAGCAGTTCTTC.

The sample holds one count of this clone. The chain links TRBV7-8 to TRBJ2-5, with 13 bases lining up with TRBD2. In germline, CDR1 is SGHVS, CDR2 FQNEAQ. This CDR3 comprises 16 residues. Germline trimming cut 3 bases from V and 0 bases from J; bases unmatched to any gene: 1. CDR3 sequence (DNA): TGTGCCAGCAGCTTCGGGACTAGCGGGGACCAAGAGACCCAGTACTTC. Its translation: CASSFGTSGDQETQYF.

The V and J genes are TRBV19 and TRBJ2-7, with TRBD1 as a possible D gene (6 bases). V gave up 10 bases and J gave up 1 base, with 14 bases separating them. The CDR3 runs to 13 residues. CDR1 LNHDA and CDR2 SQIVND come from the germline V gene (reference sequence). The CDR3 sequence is CATMGTPSYEQYF. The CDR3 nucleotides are TGTGCCACGATGGGGACACCTTCCTACGAGCAGTACTTC.

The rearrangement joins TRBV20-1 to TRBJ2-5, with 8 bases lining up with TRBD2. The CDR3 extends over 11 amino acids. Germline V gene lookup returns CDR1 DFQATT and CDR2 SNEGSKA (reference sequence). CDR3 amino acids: CTGGAEETQYF. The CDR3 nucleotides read TGCACGGGAGGGGCCGAAGAGACCCAGTACTTC.

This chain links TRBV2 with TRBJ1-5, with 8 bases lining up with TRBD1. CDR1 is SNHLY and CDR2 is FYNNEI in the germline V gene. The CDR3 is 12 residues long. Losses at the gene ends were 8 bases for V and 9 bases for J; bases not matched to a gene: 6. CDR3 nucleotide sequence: TGTGCCAGCGGACAGGGCGATGGGCCCCAGCATTTT. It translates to CASGQGDGPQHF.

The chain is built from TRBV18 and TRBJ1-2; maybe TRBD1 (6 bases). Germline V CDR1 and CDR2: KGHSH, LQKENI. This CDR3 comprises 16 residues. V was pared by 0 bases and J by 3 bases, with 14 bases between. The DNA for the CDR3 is TGTGCCAGCTCACCACCTCTGAACAGGGATCACTATGGCTACACCTTC. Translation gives CASSPPLNRDHYGYTF.

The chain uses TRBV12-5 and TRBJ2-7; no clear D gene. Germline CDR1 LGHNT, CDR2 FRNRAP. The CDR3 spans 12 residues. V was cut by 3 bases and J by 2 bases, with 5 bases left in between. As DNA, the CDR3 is TGTGCTAGTGGTTTCGGTACCTACGAGCAGTACTTC. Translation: CASGFGTYEQYF.

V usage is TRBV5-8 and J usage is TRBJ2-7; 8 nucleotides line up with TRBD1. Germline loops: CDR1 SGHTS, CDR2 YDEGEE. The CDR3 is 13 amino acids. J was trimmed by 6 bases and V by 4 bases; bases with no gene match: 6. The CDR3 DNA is TGTGCCAGCAGCCAAACCGGGACAGGCGAGCAGTACTTC. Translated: CASSQTGTGEQYF. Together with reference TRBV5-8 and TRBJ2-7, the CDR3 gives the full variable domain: EAGVTQSPTHLIKTRGQQATLRCSPISGHTSVYWYQQALGLGLQFLLWYDEGEERNRGNFPPRFSGRQFPNYSSELNVNALELEDSALYLCASSQTGTGEQYFGPGTRLTVT.

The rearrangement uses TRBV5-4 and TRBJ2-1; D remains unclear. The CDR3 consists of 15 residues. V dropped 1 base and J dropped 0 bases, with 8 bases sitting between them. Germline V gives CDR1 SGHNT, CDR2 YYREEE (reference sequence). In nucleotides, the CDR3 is TGTGCCAGCAGCTTGCACTCCGGCTCCTACAATGAGCAGTTCTTC. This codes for CASSLHSGSYNEQFF.

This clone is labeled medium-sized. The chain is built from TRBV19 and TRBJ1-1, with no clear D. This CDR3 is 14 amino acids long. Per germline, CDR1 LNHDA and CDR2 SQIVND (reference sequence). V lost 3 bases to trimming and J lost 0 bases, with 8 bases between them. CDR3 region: CASSIPQMNTEAFF. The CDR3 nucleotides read TGTGCCAGTAGTATCCCCCAAATGAACACTGAAGCTTTCTTT.

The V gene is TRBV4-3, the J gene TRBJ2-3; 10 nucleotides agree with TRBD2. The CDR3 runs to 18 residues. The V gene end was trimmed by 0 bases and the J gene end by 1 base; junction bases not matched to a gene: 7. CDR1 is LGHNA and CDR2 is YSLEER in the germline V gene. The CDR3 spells CASSQDRSGRVGTDTQYF. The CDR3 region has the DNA TGCGCCAGCAGCCAAGATAGAAGCGGGAGGGTAGGCACAGATACGCAGTATTTT.

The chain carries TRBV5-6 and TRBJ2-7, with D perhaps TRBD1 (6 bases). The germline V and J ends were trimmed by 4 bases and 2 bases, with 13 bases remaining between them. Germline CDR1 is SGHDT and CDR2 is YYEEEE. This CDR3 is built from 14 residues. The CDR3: CASSRGHTTYEQYF. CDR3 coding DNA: TGTGCCAGCAGCAGGGGACATACCACCTACGAGCAGTACTTC.

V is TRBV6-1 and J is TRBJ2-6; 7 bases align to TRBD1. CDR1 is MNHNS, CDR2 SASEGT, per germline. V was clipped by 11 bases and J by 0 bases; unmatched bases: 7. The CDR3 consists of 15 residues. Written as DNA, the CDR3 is TGTGCCTCCGGGACAGACAACTCTGGGGCCAACGTCCTGACTTTC. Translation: CASGTDNSGANVLTF.

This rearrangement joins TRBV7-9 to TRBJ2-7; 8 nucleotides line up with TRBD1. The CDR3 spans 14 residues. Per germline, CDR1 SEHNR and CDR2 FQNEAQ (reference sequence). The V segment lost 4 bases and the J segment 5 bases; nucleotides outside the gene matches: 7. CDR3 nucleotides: TGTGCCAGCAGCTCCGGGACAGGTCGACACGAGCAGTACTTC. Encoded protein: CASSSGTGRHEQYF.

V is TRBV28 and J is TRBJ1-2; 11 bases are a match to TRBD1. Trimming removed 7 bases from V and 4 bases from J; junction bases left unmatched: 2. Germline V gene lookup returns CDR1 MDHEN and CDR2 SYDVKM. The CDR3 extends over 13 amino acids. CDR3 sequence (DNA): TGTGCCAGCATCGGACAGGGGGCCTATGGCTACACCTTC. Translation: CASIGQGAYGYTF.

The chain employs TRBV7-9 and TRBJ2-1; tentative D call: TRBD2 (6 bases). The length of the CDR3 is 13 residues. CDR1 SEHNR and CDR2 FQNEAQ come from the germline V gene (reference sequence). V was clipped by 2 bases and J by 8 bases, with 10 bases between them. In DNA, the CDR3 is TGTGCCAGCAGCTTATCGGGGGATGATGAGCAGTTCTTC. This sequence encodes CASSLSGDDEQFF. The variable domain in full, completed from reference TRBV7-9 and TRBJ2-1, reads DTGVSQNPRHKITKRGQNVTFRCDPISEHNRLYWYRQTLGQGPEFLTYFQNEAQLEKSRLLSDRFSAERPKGSFSTLEIQRTEQGDSAMYLCASSLSGDDEQFFGPGTRLTVL.

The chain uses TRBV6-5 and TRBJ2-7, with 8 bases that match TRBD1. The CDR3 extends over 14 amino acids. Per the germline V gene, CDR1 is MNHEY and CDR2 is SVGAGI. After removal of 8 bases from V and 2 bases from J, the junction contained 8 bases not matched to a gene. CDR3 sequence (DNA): TGTGCCAGCTCCCCGGGACAGGTACCCTACGAGCAGTACTTC. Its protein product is CASSPGQVPYEQYF.

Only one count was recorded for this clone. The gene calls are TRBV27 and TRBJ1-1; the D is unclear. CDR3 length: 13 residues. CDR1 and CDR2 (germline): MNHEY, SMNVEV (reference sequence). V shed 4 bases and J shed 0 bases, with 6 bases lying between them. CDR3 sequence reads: CASSYQMNTEAFF. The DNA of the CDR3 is TGTGCCAGCAGTTACCAGATGAACACTGAAGCTTTCTTT.

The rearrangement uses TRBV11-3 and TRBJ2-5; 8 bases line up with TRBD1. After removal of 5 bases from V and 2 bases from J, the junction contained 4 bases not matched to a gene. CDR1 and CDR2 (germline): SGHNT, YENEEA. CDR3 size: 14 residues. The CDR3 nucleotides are TGTGCCAGCAGCGCAGGACAGGGTCAAGAGACCCAGTACTTC. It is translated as CASSAGQGQETQYF.

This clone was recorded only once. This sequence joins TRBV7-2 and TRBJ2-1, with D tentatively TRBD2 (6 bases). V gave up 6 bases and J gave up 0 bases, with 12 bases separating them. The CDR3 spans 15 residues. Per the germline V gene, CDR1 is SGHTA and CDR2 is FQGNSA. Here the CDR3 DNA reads TGTGCCAGCAGTTCCCGACTAGGCTCCTACAATGAGCAGTTCTTC. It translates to CASSSRLGSYNEQFF.

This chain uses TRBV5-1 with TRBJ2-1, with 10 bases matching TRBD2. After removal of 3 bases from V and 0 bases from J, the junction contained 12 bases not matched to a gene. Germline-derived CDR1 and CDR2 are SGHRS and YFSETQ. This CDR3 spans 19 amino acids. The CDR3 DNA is TGCGCCAGCAGCTCGGACGGTAGCGGGAGGCCGAACTCCTACAATGAGCAGTTCTTC. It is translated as CASSSDGSGRPNSYNEQFF.